What follows describes a single TCR beta chain. The data belong to a study of cytotoxic CD8 clonotypes in ibrutinib-treated CLL. The protocol was immunoSEQ multiplex PCR, while the TCRdb copy is restricted to in-frame clones and leaves out a portion. The sample consists of roughly 200,000 clones, 70% of them appearing once. This CDR3 is built from 14 residues. The trim removed 6 bases at V and 2 bases at J, leaving 5 bases unmatched. In germline, CDR1 is ENHRY, CDR2 SYGVKD. The origin of this receptor is a human donor with chronic lymphocytic leukemia. The specimen comprised PBMCs, sampled after 12 months of ibrutinib treatment. The rearrangement links TRBV10-3 to TRBJ2-7, with 9 nucleotides matching TRBD2. The CDR3 DNA sequence: TGTGCCATCAGCCTTAGCGGGAGTCCCTACGAGCAGTACTTC. Its protein is CAISLSGSPYEQYF.